This T cell receptor (beta chain) is drawn from a study of T cell responses to AZD1222 COVID-19 vaccine. General observations from the study: Baseline serology detected seropositivity in only six AZD1222 recipients. An increase in Spike-specific TCR breadth and depth was observed after two AZD1222 doses. The donor group comprised mostly white British people and more females; the analysis possibly underestimated clonal diversity. Reports indicate that nearly half of spike-specific TCRs are directed at unmutated variant regions.

Notes on this clone: Its antigen is unknown.

The CDR3 totals 15 residues. V was cut by 4 bases and J by 2 bases, with 12 bases left in between. Germline CDR1 and CDR2: LGHNA and YNFKEQ. Here immunoSEQ multiplex PCR was the method, and the copy in TCRdb shows in-frame clones only, minus some. The data hold over 150,000 clones, with approximately 92% observed a single time. The receptor's source is an adult in good health. V and J are TRBV4-2 and TRBJ1-5; unclear D gene. This specimen was peripheral blood, taken on day 0 of AZD1222 vaccination. The DNA for the CDR3 is TGTGCCAGCAGCCCCTCATCGGGTGGCAATCAGCCCCAGCATTTT. Translated: CASSPSSGGNQPQHF.